Given below is one T cell receptor beta chain in context. The data are from a study of blood T cells in healthy people across ages. The use of a sample-barcoded 5' primer and a J-beta primer mix characterized a second PCR of about 7 to 12 cycles. TCRdb itself ran the 5' RACE reads through MiXCR, one entry per CDR3 protein. The data contain hundreds of thousands of distinct CDR3 sequences, 45% to 60% of them seen just once; the ten biggest clones take up approximately 12%. V was shortened by 0 bases and J by 8 bases, with 10 bases between the two germline ends. The germline CDR1 and CDR2 sequences are ENHRY and SYGVKD. The CDR3 spans 13 residues.

The chain joins TRBV10-3 to TRBJ1-1, with D hard to call. The sequencing input was blood. The sequence derives from a woman aged 80 or over in good health. The CDR3 bases are TGTGCCATCAGTGAGTCAGTACAGCCAGAAGCTTTCTTT. It codes for CAISESVQPEAFF.